Described below is a single T cell receptor (beta chain) sequence and its context. The antigen remains unidentified. The libraries were made with immunoSEQ version 4 in survey mode. Sequencing was performed with immunoSEQ multiplex PCR; in TCRdb, only in-frame clones are kept and a portion is missing. The data hold roughly 32,000 clones, with 65% to 90% observed a single time. This sample was taken from a study of persistence of HIV-infected CD4 T cells. Looking at the study overall: CD4+ T cells responding to CMV or HIV-1 Gag were isolated.

Findings of the study overall: Within sorted populations, more oligoclonal TCRs accompanied more oligoclonal proviruses.

An overlapping HIV-1 Gag peptide pool stimulated these cells at roughly 1 ug/peptide/mL. Sorted nonresponding memory CD4+ T cells were CD40L-negative, CD69-negative, CD45RO-high. PBMCs were depleted of CD8+ T cells before stimulation. For approximately 17 hours, CD8-depleted PBMCs received anti-CD28/CD49d costimulation, a CD40-blocking antibody and enfuvirtide. Per the germline V gene, CDR1 is MDHEN and CDR2 is SYDVKM. J gave up 3 bases and V 4 bases, and 4 bases lay outside the gene matches. The CDR3 totals 15 residues. The chain uses TRBV28 and TRBJ2-2, with TRBD1 matching 8 bases. Sample: CD4+ T cells sorted from PBMCs after approximately 19-hour stimulation, taken from a patient who received antiretroviral therapy. This TCR derives from an adult woman with HIV who was CMV-seropositive. The CDR3 DNA sequence: TGTGCCAGCAGTTCGGGGACAGGCTACACCGGGGAGCTGTTTTTT. It yields the protein CASSSGTGYTGELFF. Complete variable domain (other parts from reference TRBV28 and TRBJ2-2): DVKVTQSSRYLVKRTGEKVFLECVQDMDHENMFWYRQDPGLGLRLIYFSYDVKMKEKGDIPEGYSVSREKKERFSLILESASTNQTSMYLCASSSGTGYTGELFFGEGSRLTVL.